This TCR beta chain was observed in a study of regulatory T cells in long-lasting Graves disease. Trimming shortened V by 5 bases and J by 3 bases, and 10 bases separated the two germline ends. Per germline, CDR1 SGHRS and CDR2 YFSETQ. This CDR3 contains 13 residues. Time point given: newly diagnosed GD, antithyroid drugs for less than 3 months. The authors made the TCR library using RNA they extracted from PBMCs. Relying on iRepertoire HTBI primers and Arm-PCR of CDR3 regions, the team built TCR beta libraries. Each CDR3 protein gets one entry after TCRdb re-called the multiplex PCR reads with MiXCR. The sample has 400,000 to 650,000 distinct CDR3 sequences, roughly a sixth seen once; the top ten hold 20% to 25%. This clonotype appeared many times. These same records also appear under a second study, on T cells in Graves' hyperthyroidism and ophthalmopathy. Per that paper: Absent ophthalmopathy progression within 18 months defined stable Graves' hyperthyroidism. During a first-round RT-PCR of the TCR CDR3, the HTBI primer set was used.

This TCR was sampled from a woman aged 35-65 years with Graves disease. The genes are TRBV5-1 and TRBJ2-3, with D possibly being TRBD1 (6 bases). Here the sequenced sample was peripheral blood mononuclear cells (PBMCs), taken at new diagnosis, from a patient treated with antithyroid drugs. The chain's CDR3 is CASRRDTTDTQYF. As DNA, the CDR3 is TGCGCCAGCAGAAGGGACACAACAGATACGCAGTATTTT.